The text below deals with one T cell receptor (beta chain). Its specificity is not known. These data originate in a study of early T cells in non-severe SARS-CoV-2 infection. Study at large: The input, bulk RNA from unsorted whole blood, was sequenced, and chains were unpaired. Study-level results: Sequences matched to VDJdb favored anti-spike CD8 responses, while private and CD4 specificities were missed.

Individual cDNA molecules received unique molecular identifiers. Each CDR3 protein gets one entry after TCRdb re-called the 5' RACE reads with MiXCR. Altogether about 55,000 distinct CDR3 sequences are present, just under 15% being singletons, with the ten largest covering 10%. The V end was cut by 3 bases, the J end by 3 bases, with 18 bases between. The germline gives CDR1 LGHDT, CDR2 YNNKEL (reference sequence). The length of the CDR3 is 16 residues. This receptor was identified in an adult who was a healthcare worker with PCR-confirmed SARS-CoV-2 infection or an uninfected control (not recorded which). The rearrangement links TRBV3-1 to TRBJ2-7; D is possibly TRBD1 or TRBD2 (6 bases each). Sequencing was performed on whole blood, taken at baseline. CDR3 bases: TGTGCCAGCAGCCACATCGCGGGACACCAAGTCTACGAGCAGTACTTC. Translating it yields CASSHIAGHQVYEQYF.